These T cell receptor beta chains were read from a single sample in a study of T cell repertoires in cytomegalovirus infection. One entry per CDR3 protein, called by TCRdb with MiXCR from the reads. The top ten clones hold 48% of a sample with some 500,000 distinct CDR3 sequences, roughly 42% of them seen once. For these TCRs, the target antigens are not known. This sample comprised cultured PBMCs, obtained from culture after CMV antigen stimulation. The receptors originated from a human donor in good health (CMV status not recorded). Some clones in this sample may be carry-over from other donors' samples. Each CDR3 is given with its conserved first and last residue. D genes are given only for firm matches. Clone size appears in some rows only: once, few, many, or a class for an expanded clone.

TRBV7-8	.	many	TRBJ1-5	CASSSWGNQPQHF	TGTGCCAGCAGCTCTTGGGGCAATCAGCCCCAGCATTTT
TRBV5-4	TRBD2	.	TRBJ2-7	CASSFGTSGIYEQYF	TGTGCCAGCAGCTTCGGGACTAGCGGGATCTACGAGCAGTACTTC
TRBV11-2	.	few	TRBJ1-1	CASSSGLNMNTEAFF	TGTGCCAGCAGCTCCGGACTGAACATGAACACTGAAGCTTTCTTT
TRBV7-2	.	.	TRBJ2-2	CASSYSLRELFF	TGTGCCAGCAGTTATTCCCTCCGGGAGCTGTTTTTT
TRBV7-2	TRBD1	.	TRBJ2-1	CASSFRDRENSEQFF	TGTGCCAGCAGCTTCCGGGACAGGGAGAACAGTGAGCAGTTCTTC
TRBV7-8	.	.	TRBJ2-1	CASSLMGGANEQFF	TGTGCCAGCAGCTTAATGGGGGGGGCAAATGAGCAGTTCTTC
TRBV7-2	.	few	TRBJ2-7	CASSPYPTGLDEQYF	TGTGCCAGCAGCCCATACCCTACAGGTCTGGACGAGCAGTACTTC
TRBV6-2/TRBV6-3	.	.	TRBJ2-7	CASQPAGTPSFEQYF	TGTGCCAGCCAACCAGCGGGTACTCCATCCTTCGAGCAGTACTTC
TRBV6-2/TRBV6-3	TRBD2	.	TRBJ2-7	CASSRTRGEQYF	TGTGCCAGCAGTCGGACTAGGGGCGAGCAGTACTTC
TRBV6-6	.	.	TRBJ2-3	CASRDSSTDTQYF	TGTGCCAGTCGGGACTCTAGCACAGATACGCAGTATTTT
TRBV6-8	.	once	TRBJ2-7	CASSLPAKDEQYF	TGTGCCAGCAGTTTACCGGCCAAGGACGAGCAGTACTTC
TRBV6-5	.	.	TRBJ2-5	CASSGGGPSETQYF	TGTGCCAGCAGTGGGGGAGGACCTTCTGAGACCCAGTACTTC
TRBV7-6	TRBD2	few	TRBJ2-5	CASSLEAGLAAQETQYF	TGTGCCAGCAGCTTAGAAGCGGGACTAGCGGCTCAAGAGACCCAGTACTTC
TRBV9	.	.	TRBJ2-7	CASSDGVGEQYF	TGTGCCAGCAGCGACGGTGTGGGGGAGCAGTACTTC
TRBV7-2	TRBD1	.	TRBJ1-2	CASSYMTGGGGYTF	TGTGCCAGCAGCTACATGACAGGGGGAGGGGGCTACACCTTC
TRBV7-2	.	.	TRBJ2-7	CASSFRNSDIYEQYF	TGTGCCAGCAGCTTCAGAAACAGTGATATCTACGAGCAGTACTTC
TRBV7-2	.	.	TRBJ1-6	CASSPGTSPLHF	TGTGCCAGCAGCCCTGGCACCTCACCCCTCCACTTT
TRBV28	.	.	TRBJ2-7	CASSLPLSGYEQYF	TGTGCCAGCAGTCTTCCCCTCTCTGGGTACGAGCAGTACTTC
TRBV7-2	.	.	TRBJ1-5	CASSLGSHGNQPQHF	TGTGCCAGCAGCTTAGGTAGTCACGGCAATCAGCCCCAGCATTTT
TRBV5-6	TRBD1	few	TRBJ2-5	CASSTGTAYEETQYF	TGTGCCAGCAGCACCGGGACAGCCTACGAAGAGACCCAGTACTTC
TRBV7-2	TRBD1	.	TRBJ2-1	CASSSYPGTGGTREQFF	TGTGCCAGCAGCTCCTACCCCGGGACAGGGGGTACCCGGGAGCAGTTCTTC
TRBV27	TRBD2	.	TRBJ2-7	CASSLRLAGSREQYF	TGTGCCAGCAGTTTAAGACTAGCGGGGAGCCGAGAGCAGTACTTC
TRBV5-4	.	.	TRBJ2-5	CASSSTQGSHQETQYF	TGTGCCAGCAGCTCAACCCAGGGGTCCCATCAAGAGACCCAGTACTTC
TRBV20-1	TRBD2	.	TRBJ2-1	CSARASGSNYEQFF	TGCAGTGCTAGAGCTAGCGGGAGTAACTATGAGCAGTTCTTC
TRBV3-1	.	few	TRBJ2-1	CASSTMGDFEQFF	TGTGCCAGCAGCACGATGGGGGACTTTGAGCAGTTCTTC
TRBV7-2	TRBD1	.	TRBJ1-2	CASSSVRTGGGYTF	TGTGCCAGCAGCTCAGTACGGACAGGGGGCGGCTACACCTTC
TRBV12-3/TRBV12-4	TRBD1	.	TRBJ1-4	CASTGQGNEKLFF	TGTGCCAGCACGGGACAGGGGAATGAAAAACTGTTTTTT
TRBV5-1	.	.	TRBJ2-6	CASHQDGSGANVLTF	TGCGCCAGCCACCAGGATGGCTCTGGGGCCAACGTCCTGACTTTC
TRBV2	TRBD2	.	TRBJ2-7	CASIGGGYEQYF	TGTGCCAGCATCGGGGGAGGGTACGAGCAGTACTTC
TRBV15	.	.	TRBJ1-1	CATSRVWGPDTEAFF	TGTGCCACCAGCAGAGTTTGGGGACCCGATACTGAAGCTTTCTTT
TRBV12-3/TRBV12-4	.	.	TRBJ1-1	CASSFGGARSTEAFF	TGTGCCAGCAGTTTCGGAGGGGCGCGGAGCACTGAAGCTTTCTTT
TRBV6-6	.	few	TRBJ1-5	CASREAGGSNQPQHF	TGTGCCAGCAGAGAGGCGGGGGGTAGCAATCAGCCCCAGCATTTT
TRBV12-5	.	few	TRBJ2-7	CASAYWAGSSYEQYF	TGTGCTAGTGCTTACTGGGCGGGGAGCTCCTACGAGCAGTACTTC
TRBV7-2	TRBD2	many	TRBJ2-1	CASSLAGGAFVNEQFF	TGTGCCAGCAGCTTAGCGGGAGGGGCCTTCGTCAATGAGCAGTTCTTC
TRBV11-2	TRBD1	.	TRBJ2-5	CASSFTRGRTAQYF	TGTGCCAGCAGCTTCACCAGGGGGCGTACGGCCCAGTACTTC
TRBV29-1	.	.	TRBJ2-2	CSVAPTGELFF	TGCAGCGTTGCCCCCACCGGGGAGCTGTTTTTT
TRBV20-1	TRBD2	few	TRBJ2-5	CSARPWGGAVQETQYF	TGCAGTGCTAGACCCTGGGGGGGAGCCGTTCAAGAGACCCAGTACTTC
TRBV4-3	.	.	TRBJ2-3	CASSQDGDSTDTQYF	TGCGCCAGCAGCCAAGATGGGGACAGCACAGATACGCAGTATTTT
TRBV20-1	TRBD1	.	TRBJ2-2	CSASTYRGHPGELFF	TGCAGTGCTAGCACCTACAGGGGGCATCCGGGGGAGCTGTTTTTT
TRBV2	TRBD2	.	TRBJ2-3	CASSGGGETDTQYF	TGTGCCAGCAGTGGGGGGGGGGAGACAGATACGCAGTATTTT
TRBV7-2	.	.	TRBJ2-6	CASSSRYSGANVLTF	TGTGCCAGCAGCTCCCGATACTCTGGGGCCAACGTCCTGACTTTC
TRBV7-2	.	.	TRBJ2-3	CASSLDGVVDTQYF	TGTGCCAGCAGCTTAGATGGGGTGGTGGATACGCAGTATTTT
TRBV6-2/TRBV6-3	.	.	TRBJ1-6	CASSYGLPPLHF	TGTGCCAGCAGTTACGGTTTGCCACCCCTCCACTTT
TRBV7-6	.	once	TRBJ1-4	CASSARINEKLFF	TGTGCCAGCAGCGCGAGGATTAATGAAAAACTGTTTTTT
TRBV4-3	TRBD1	.	TRBJ2-3	CASSQPRDSSADTQYF	TGCGCCAGCAGCCAACCCAGGGACAGTAGCGCAGATACGCAGTATTTT